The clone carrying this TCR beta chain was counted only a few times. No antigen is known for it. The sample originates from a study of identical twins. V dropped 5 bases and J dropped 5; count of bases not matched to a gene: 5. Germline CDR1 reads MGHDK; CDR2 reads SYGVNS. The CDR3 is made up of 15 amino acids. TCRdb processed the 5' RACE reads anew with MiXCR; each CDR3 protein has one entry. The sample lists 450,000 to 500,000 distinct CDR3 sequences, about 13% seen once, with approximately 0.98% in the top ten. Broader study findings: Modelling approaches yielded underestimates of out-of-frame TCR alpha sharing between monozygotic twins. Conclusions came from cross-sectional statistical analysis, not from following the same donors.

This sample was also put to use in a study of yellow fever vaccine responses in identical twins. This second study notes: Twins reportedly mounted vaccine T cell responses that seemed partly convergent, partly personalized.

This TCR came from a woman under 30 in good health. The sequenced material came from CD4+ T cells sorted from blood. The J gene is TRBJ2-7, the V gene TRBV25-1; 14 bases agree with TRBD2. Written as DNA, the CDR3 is TGTGCCAGCAGTTCCCCGGGACTAGCGGGAGACGAGCAGTACTTC. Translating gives CASSSPGLAGDEQYF.